The entry below describes one T cell receptor beta chain. Its antigen is not identified. Trimming cost V 7 bases and J 4 bases, with 31 bases left between them. From germline, CDR1 is SNHLY and CDR2 FYNNEI. The CDR3 length is 19 residues. The PCR employed 60 Vbeta primers together with 13 Jbeta primers. The protocol was immunoSEQ multiplex PCR, while the TCRdb copy is restricted to in-frame clones and leaves out a portion. The table lists 180,000 or so clones, about 77% of them singletons, with 2.9% in the top ten. This specimen comes from a study of cytomegalovirus exposure and HLA in healthy donors. Study-wide findings and caveats: Among the most significant clusters, several appeared linked to common viral pathogens in a later analysis. Solely CMV serostatus was available to characterize immune exposure. The dataset shows that most TCR sequences were rare, while some public TCRs occurred in many donors.

The clonotype was recovered from a female donor in good health and CMV-seronegative. Sequenced sample: PBMCs. The gene calls are TRBV2 and TRBJ1-2; possibly TRBD1 for D (6 bases). The CDR3, as DNA: TGTGCCAGCATTGACCCCACAGGGTCTTCTGATTCGCGGATCTATGGCTACACCTTC. Its translation is CASIDPTGSSDSRIYGYTF.